Only a few counts were recorded for the clone carrying this T cell receptor (beta chain). Its antigen is currently unknown. This sample was included in a study of identical twins. The CDR3 sequence is 15 residues long. From germline, CDR1 is MDHEN and CDR2 SYDVKM. The trim removed 5 bases at V and 3 bases at J, leaving 6 bases unmatched. In TCRdb, the 5' RACE reads were re-called with MiXCR into one record per CDR3 protein. Counted here are fewer than 650,000 distinct CDR3 sequences, under 8.5% occurring once; the ten biggest clones make up roughly 1.5%. Study-wide points: It was out-of-frame TCR alpha sharing in monozygotic twins that models underestimated. With abundant cord blood beta clonotypes, insertions were fewer; memory repertoires showed no such pattern. Out-of-frame alpha sequences common to twins were enriched for low generation probability.

A further study also used this sample, focusing on yellow fever vaccine responses in identical twins.

What was sequenced was PBMCs. The V gene is TRBV28, the J gene TRBJ2-3, with 9 bases lining up with TRBD2. The TCR comes from a young woman in good health. CDR3 sequence reads: CASSAAGGATDTQYF. CDR3 DNA: TGTGCCAGCAGTGCCGCGGGAGGGGCGACAGATACGCAGTATTTT.